Listed below are T cell receptor beta chains from one sample, sequenced in a study of response to subunit inactivated influenza vaccine. TCRdb reprocessed the RT-PCR reads with MiXCR, giving one entry per CDR3 protein. The data show about 830,000 distinct CDR3 sequences, about a fifth seen once. This specimen was PBMCs from blood, taken 5 to 6 days after vaccination. The receptors shown here come from a man in his fifties who received an inactivated influenza vaccine. Both conserved end residues are part of each CDR3. Each record gives: clone size, CDR3 length, V gene, D gene, J gene, CDR3 DNA, CDR3 protein. The D gene is left open where the match is weak. Not all rows give a size; the values are once, few, many and, for expanded clones, a class.

size: -
length: 16
V: TRBV5-1
D: -
J: TRBJ2-7
DNA: TGCGCCAGCAGCTCCGGGCCGTTAGTCGATGGTTACGAGCAGTACTTC
CDR3: CASSSGPLVDGYEQYF

size: -
length: 18
V: TRBV4-3
D: TRBD2
J: TRBJ2-5
DNA: TGCGCCAGCAGCCAAGACGGACTAGCGGGACCGACCGGGGAGACCCAGTACTTC
CDR3: CASSQDGLAGPTGETQYF

size: few
length: 19
V: TRBV4-1
D: TRBD1
J: TRBJ1-1
DNA: TGCGCCAGCAGCCAACCGTGGGGGGACAGGAGCCTTCGGAACACTGAAGCTTTCTTT
CDR3: CASSQPWGDRSLRNTEAFF

size: many
length: 15
V: TRBV10-3
D: TRBD1
J: TRBJ1-2
DNA: TGTGCCATCAGTCCACCGGGACAGGGGATGGATGGCTACACCTTC
CDR3: CAISPPGQGMDGYTF

size: -
length: 14
V: TRBV30
D: TRBD2
J: TRBJ2-2
DNA: TGTGCCTATCTAGCGGGGGCGGGGACCGGGGAGCTGTTTTTT
CDR3: CAYLAGAGTGELFF

size: few
length: 18
V: TRBV6-1
D: -
J: TRBJ2-3
DNA: TGTGCCAGTTCCCCGGTTCCACCCCAGGACGCGGGCACAGATACGCAGTATTTT
CDR3: CASSPVPPQDAGTDTQYF

size: -
length: 14
V: TRBV20-1
D: TRBD2
J: TRBJ2-7
DNA: TGCAGTGCTAGCGGACTAGCGGGACCCTACGAGCAGTACTTC
CDR3: CSASGLAGPYEQYF

size: -
length: 12
V: TRBV20-1
D: -
J: TRBJ2-5
DNA: TGCAGTGCCCAGGGTTTCGGTGAGACCCAGTACTTC
CDR3: CSAQGFGETQYF

size: -
length: 13
V: TRBV28
D: -
J: TRBJ2-7
DNA: TGTGCCAGCAGTTTACCGGCAGTTTCACGGCAGTACTTC
CDR3: CASSLPAVSRQYF

size: -
length: 14
V: TRBV5-6
D: -
J: TRBJ1-3
DNA: TGTGCCAGCAGCTTAGCCAGGGGCCGAAACACCATATATTTT
CDR3: CASSLARGRNTIYF

size: -
length: 14
V: TRBV6-2/TRBV6-3
D: -
J: TRBJ2-7
DNA: TGTGCCAGCAGTTACTCGAACGAAGTATACGAGCAGTACTTC
CDR3: CASSYSNEVYEQYF

size: -
length: 13
V: TRBV6-2/TRBV6-3
D: TRBD2
J: TRBJ2-4
DNA: TGTGCCAGCAGTCTTGGACTAGCGGGAGGACAGTACTTC
CDR3: CASSLGLAGGQYF

size: -
length: 12
V: TRBV20-1
D: -
J: TRBJ2-3
DNA: TGCAGTGCGCCCCTGCGGGCAGATACGCAGTATTTT
CDR3: CSAPLRADTQYF

size: few
length: 15
V: TRBV7-9
D: TRBD1
J: TRBJ2-7
DNA: TGTGCCAGCAGCTTTCCGGGACAGGGGAGCAACGAGCAGTACTTC
CDR3: CASSFPGQGSNEQYF

size: -
length: 16
V: TRBV20-1
D: TRBD2
J: TRBJ2-1
DNA: TGCAGTGCGAAGACTAGCGGGGGTCAAACTTACAATGAGCAGTTCTTC
CDR3: CSAKTSGGQTYNEQFF

size: few
length: 17
V: TRBV15
D: TRBD2
J: TRBJ2-1
DNA: TGTGCCACCAACCGAGGGTCTCTAGCGGGGGTCTACAATGAGCAGTTCTTC
CDR3: CATNRGSLAGVYNEQFF

size: few
length: 13
V: TRBV3-1
D: -
J: TRBJ2-7
DNA: TGTGCCAGCAGTGGTCTGTTCTCCTACGAGCAGTACTTC
CDR3: CASSGLFSYEQYF

size: few
length: 15
V: TRBV5-6
D: -
J: TRBJ2-7
DNA: TGTGCCAGCAGCACGCCGGGACGTGAGTCCTACGAGCAGTACTTC
CDR3: CASSTPGRESYEQYF

size: -
length: 13
V: TRBV30
D: -
J: TRBJ2-7
DNA: TGTGCCTGGATTCGGGGGAGATATGGCGAGCAGTACTTC
CDR3: CAWIRGRYGEQYF

size: many
length: 13
V: TRBV20-1
D: -
J: TRBJ1-5
DNA: TGCAGTGCTAGCGTGCAGAACAATCAGCCCCAGCATTTT
CDR3: CSASVQNNQPQHF

size: -
length: 17
V: TRBV12-3/TRBV12-4
D: TRBD2
J: TRBJ2-1
DNA: TGTGCCAGCAGTCCCACGGGACTAGCGAGCCTATACAATGAGCAGTTCTTC
CDR3: CASSPTGLASLYNEQFF

size: -
length: 18
V: TRBV6-8
D: TRBD2
J: TRBJ2-1
DNA: TGTGCCAGCACCCCAGGGACTAGCGGGGCGAAGCCCTACAATGAGCAGTTCTTC
CDR3: CASTPGTSGAKPYNEQFF

size: many
length: 12
V: TRBV29-1
D: TRBD1
J: TRBJ2-7
DNA: TGCAGCGGGAGGACAGGGACCTACGAGCAGTACTTC
CDR3: CSGRTGTYEQYF

size: -
length: 15
V: TRBV25-1
D: -
J: TRBJ1-5
DNA: TGTGCCAGCAGTGAATCCGGCAGGGGCTATCAGCCCCAGCATTTT
CDR3: CASSESGRGYQPQHF

size: -
length: 13
V: TRBV5-1
D: -
J: TRBJ2-3
DNA: TGCGCCAGCAGCTCTGAGCGGACAGATACGCAGTATTTT
CDR3: CASSSERTDTQYF

size: few
length: 14
V: TRBV20-1
D: -
J: TRBJ2-7
DNA: TGCAGTCCGCGGACGGGTCAGGCCTCCTACGAGCAGTACTTC
CDR3: CSPRTGQASYEQYF

size: -
length: 15
V: TRBV2
D: -
J: TRBJ1-5
DNA: TGTGCCAGCAGTGAACAGGGTGCCAGCAATCAGCCCCAGCATTTT
CDR3: CASSEQGASNQPQHF

size: few
length: 17
V: TRBV9
D: -
J: TRBJ1-3
DNA: TGTGCCAGCAGCGTAGCCCCGGCCCAGAGCTCTGGAAACACCATATATTTT
CDR3: CASSVAPAQSSGNTIYF

size: few
length: 15
V: TRBV12-3/TRBV12-4
D: -
J: TRBJ2-7
DNA: TGTGCCAGCAGTTTCATACAGAGACAGTCCTACGAGCAGTACTTC
CDR3: CASSFIQRQSYEQYF

size: -
length: 14
V: TRBV20-1
D: -
J: TRBJ1-6
DNA: TGCAGTGCTAGAGCAGGCCCACGGGGTTCACCCCTCCAATTT
CDR3: CSARAGPRGSPLQF

size: few
length: 12
V: TRBV20-1
D: -
J: TRBJ2-5
DNA: TGCAGTGCTAGACCTTCCACGGAGACCCAGTACTTC
CDR3: CSARPSTETQYF

size: -
length: 17
V: TRBV6-1
D: TRBD2
J: TRBJ2-1
DNA: TGTGCCAGCAGCTTGCCCTGGGTTGCGGGGGGGCGCTATGAGCAGTTCTTC
CDR3: CASSLPWVAGGRYEQFF

size: many
length: 15
V: TRBV7-2
D: TRBD1
J: TRBJ2-2
DNA: TGTGCCAGCAGCTCGGGACAGTTGCCCACCGGGGAGCTGTTTTTT
CDR3: CASSSGQLPTGELFF

size: -
length: 17
V: TRBV20-1
D: TRBD1
J: TRBJ1-1
DNA: TGCAGTGCTAGTTCCCGGGACAGGGGCTTAAGGAACACTGAAGCTTTCTTT
CDR3: CSASSRDRGLRNTEAFF

size: -
length: 15
V: TRBV7-6
D: TRBD1
J: TRBJ2-1
DNA: TGTGCCAGCAGCTTAGTAACAGGGGAGTGGAATGAGCAGTTCTTC
CDR3: CASSLVTGEWNEQFF

size: -
length: 18
V: TRBV11-2
D: TRBD2
J: TRBJ2-3
DNA: TGTGCCAGCAGCAAAGGTGCGGGAGGTGCAGCTAGCACAGATACGCAGTATTTT
CDR3: CASSKGAGGAASTDTQYF

size: -
length: 15
V: TRBV4-3
D: -
J: TRBJ2-3
DNA: TGCGCCAGCAGCCAAGTAGGGTCTAGCACAGATACGCAGTATTTT
CDR3: CASSQVGSSTDTQYF

size: -
length: 15
V: TRBV20-1
D: TRBD1
J: TRBJ2-4
DNA: TGCAGTGCTTCCCCGACAGGGGTGTTTGGTAACATTCAGTACTTC
CDR3: CSASPTGVFGNIQYF

size: -
length: 16
V: TRBV20-1
D: TRBD1
J: TRBJ2-3
DNA: TGCAGTGCCGAGGGGTCCGAGACAGGGAGTGTCGATACGCAGTATTTT
CDR3: CSAEGSETGSVDTQYF

size: few
length: 15
V: TRBV20-1
D: -
J: TRBJ2-7
DNA: TGCAGTGCTAGAGGCTGGGAATTGGACGCCTACGAGCAGTACTTC
CDR3: CSARGWELDAYEQYF

size: -
length: 15
V: TRBV7-9
D: -
J: TRBJ2-5
DNA: TGTGCCAGCAGCTTAGCGATTGGGGGCCAAGAGACCCAGTACTTC
CDR3: CASSLAIGGQETQYF

size: few
length: 13
V: TRBV29-1
D: TRBD1
J: TRBJ1-2
DNA: TGCAGCGTGATGACAGGGACTAACTATGGCTACACCTTC
CDR3: CSVMTGTNYGYTF

size: few
length: 12
V: TRBV10-3
D: -
J: TRBJ2-5
DNA: TGTGCCATCAGTGTTCCGTCGGGGGCCCAGTACTTC
CDR3: CAISVPSGAQYF

size: few
length: 15
V: TRBV12-3/TRBV12-4
D: TRBD1
J: TRBJ2-1
DNA: TGTGCCAGCAGTTGGACAGGGAACCGATACAATGAGCAGTTCTTC
CDR3: CASSWTGNRYNEQFF

size: few
length: 13
V: TRBV4-2
D: -
J: TRBJ1-4
DNA: TGTGCCAGCAGTCGGGGGGGAAATGAAAAACTGTTTTTT
CDR3: CASSRGGNEKLFF

size: few
length: 13
V: TRBV6-2/TRBV6-3
D: -
J: TRBJ2-5
DNA: TGTGCCAGCAGTTCTTGGGGGATGGAGACCCAGTACTTC
CDR3: CASSSWGMETQYF

size: few
length: 13
V: TRBV24-1
D: -
J: TRBJ2-2
DNA: TGTGCCACGAGGGACACCTACACCGGGGAGCTGTTTTTT
CDR3: CATRDTYTGELFF

size: -
length: 15
V: TRBV10-3
D: TRBD1
J: TRBJ1-4
DNA: TGTGCCATCAGTGAGTCGGGACAGGGAGGCGAAAAACTGTTTTTT
CDR3: CAISESGQGGEKLFF

size: -
length: 16
V: TRBV12-3/TRBV12-4
D: -
J: TRBJ2-1
DNA: TGTGCCAGCGGGTTCGACTCCGAATCCTCCTACAATGAGCAGTTCTTC
CDR3: CASGFDSESSYNEQFF